A selection of T cell receptor beta chains follows, all from one sample in a study of blood T cell repertoires in COVID-19. TCRdb's copy holds only in-frame clones and misses some; the assay was immunoSEQ multiplex PCR. The sample includes 90,000 to 120,000 clones, 55% to 75% seen only once; the top ten take about 1.8%. Material for sequencing was peripheral blood. The receptors shown here come from a woman in her 40s with acute or convalescent COVID-19. The CDR3 runs from the conserved cysteine through the conserved F or W. D genes are given only for firm matches. A clone size is listed for some rows: how often the clone was seen (once, few, many), or a class if it is expanded.

>NA|NA|TRBV12-3/TRBV12-4|TRBJ2-2
CASKQGTGELFF
TGTGCCAGCAAGCAGGGTACCGGGGAGCTGTTTTTT
>NA|few|TRBV18|TRBJ1-1
CASSPRASGDTEAFF
TGTGCCAGCTCGCCACGGGCCTCGGGGGACACTGAAGCTTTCTTT
>NA|NA|TRBV24-1|TRBJ2-2
CATNGDTGELFF
TGTGCCACCAACGGGGACACCGGGGAGCTGTTTTTT
>NA|NA|TRBV6-5|TRBJ1-1
CASSPRLQGSEAFF
TGTGCCAGCAGTCCTCGGTTGCAGGGGTCCGAAGCTTTCTTT
>NA|few|TRBV29-1|TRBJ1-6
CSVEITANSPLHF
TGCAGCGTTGAAATCACAGCAAATTCACCCCTCCACTTT
>NA|NA|TRBV28|TRBJ1-2
CASSFSRGVSGYTF
TGTGCCAGCAGTTTTTCCCGGGGAGTGAGTGGCTACACCTTC
>NA|NA|TRBV7-9|TRBJ1-2
CASQRSSGGYTF
TGTGCCAGCCAACGCAGTTCGGGGGGCTACACCTTC
>TRBD2|NA|TRBV4-2|TRBJ2-1
CASSQDTGLGGLGQFF
TGTGCCAGCAGCCAAGATACGGGACTAGGCGGCCTGGGGCAGTTCTTC
>NA|NA|TRBV11-2|TRBJ2-1
CASSSVQGKNEQFF
TGTGCCAGCAGCTCTGTTCAGGGTAAAAATGAGCAGTTCTTC
>TRBD2|NA|TRBV3-1/TRBV3-2|TRBJ2-7
CASSIAGATYEQYF
TGTGCCAGCAGCATAGCGGGCGCCACCTACGAGCAGTACTTC
>NA|NA|TRBV7-2|TRBJ2-2
CASSLVATATGELFF
TGTGCCAGCAGCTTAGTAGCGACGGCCACCGGGGAGCTGTTTTTT
>NA|NA|TRBV2|TRBJ2-3
CAIDSFPRTDTQYF
TGTGCCATAGACTCCTTCCCTCGCACAGATACGCAGTATTTT
>NA|NA|TRBV6-5|TRBJ1-1
CASSYPDTQEAFF
TGTGCCAGCAGTTACCCAGACACACAGGAAGCTTTCTTT
>NA|NA|TRBV27|TRBJ1-6
CASSFGGRDNSPLHF
TGTGCCAGCAGTTTCGGGGGAAGGGATAATTCACCCCTCCACTTT
>TRBD2|NA|TRBV28|TRBJ2-1
CASSPPGLAAYNEQFF
TGTGCCAGCAGTCCTCCGGGACTAGCGGCGTACAATGAGCAGTTCTTC
>NA|NA|TRBV6-5|TRBJ2-7
CATSLGPEVYEQYF
TGTGCCACCTCGCTTGGCCCCGAGGTCTACGAGCAGTACTTC
>TRBD1|once|TRBV13|TRBJ2-2
CASRLTGVTNTGELFF
TGTGCCAGCAGGCTCACAGGGGTGACTAACACCGGGGAGCTGTTTTTT
>TRBD1|NA|TRBV6-6|TRBJ2-2
CASSRDRGRGNTGELFF
TGTGCCAGCAGTCGAGACAGGGGTCGAGGCAACACCGGGGAGCTGTTTTTT
>TRBD1|NA|TRBV3-1/TRBV3-2|TRBJ2-6
CASSHFIRDRASGANVLTF
TGTGCCAGCAGCCATTTCATCCGGGACAGGGCTTCTGGGGCCAACGTCCTGACTTTC
>NA|NA|TRBV5-1|TRBJ1-4
CASSKDSSDEKLFF
TGCGCCAGCAGCAAGGACAGCTCCGATGAAAAACTGTTTTTT
>NA|NA|TRBV6-5|TRBJ2-3
CASSYGPGSTDTQYF
TGTGCCAGCAGTTACGGCCCAGGGTCCACAGATACGCAGTATTTT
>TRBD1|once|TRBV7-3|TRBJ2-5
CASSLTTGGERTETQYF
TGTGCCAGCAGCTTAACGACAGGGGGCGAACGGACGGAGACCCAGTACTTC
>TRBD1|NA|TRBV27|TRBJ1-2
CASSFGQGGSYTF
TGTGCCAGCAGTTTCGGACAGGGCGGGAGCTACACCTTC
>TRBD2|NA|TRBV4-1|TRBJ2-3
CASSQETASGGAGDTQYF
TGCGCCAGCAGCCAAGAAACGGCTAGCGGGGGGGCCGGAGATACGCAGTATTTT
>NA|NA|TRBV9|TRBJ2-3
CASSVTDTDTQYF
TGTGCCAGCAGCGTGACTGATACAGATACGCAGTATTTT
>TRBD1|NA|TRBV7-3|TRBJ1-1
CASSSGQGSAEAFF
TGTGCCAGCAGTTCGGGACAGGGGAGCGCTGAAGCTTTCTTT
>TRBD1|NA|TRBV6-2/TRBV6-3|TRBJ2-1
CASSGTGAGEQFF
TGTGCCAGCAGTGGGACAGGTGCGGGTGAGCAGTTCTTC
>NA|NA|TRBV7-2|TRBJ1-1
CASSPQGTNTEAFF
TGTGCCAGCAGCCCGCAGGGCACGAACACTGAAGCTTTCTTT
>TRBD1|NA|TRBV5-6|TRBJ2-1
CASSVPGQGAENEQFF
TGTGCCAGCAGCGTTCCGGGACAGGGGGCAGAGAATGAGCAGTTCTTC
>NA|NA|TRBV2|TRBJ1-3
CASSEQSGNTIYF
TGTGCCAGCAGTGAACAGTCTGGAAACACCATATATTTT
>NA|NA|TRBV2|TRBJ2-7
CASTPGLPTSYEQYF
TGTGCCAGCACACCCGGACTGCCGACCTCCTACGAGCAGTACTTC
>NA|few|TRBV6-1|TRBJ1-2
CASSDRGSANYGYTF
TGTGCCAGCAGTGACAGGGGCTCAGCTAACTATGGCTACACCTTC
>TRBD2|NA|TRBV3-1/TRBV3-2|TRBJ2-3
CASSQAIVAGGDTQYF
TGTGCCAGCAGCCAAGCAATAGTAGCGGGGGGGGATACGCAGTATTTT
>NA|NA|TRBV10-3|TRBJ2-7
CAISESDSQSYEQYF
TGTGCCATCAGTGAGTCAGACAGTCAATCCTACGAGCAGTACTTC
>NA|NA|TRBV6-4|TRBJ2-2
CASSDSEDSANTGELFF
TGTGCCAGCAGTGACTCGGAAGACTCCGCGAACACCGGGGAGCTGTTTTTT
>TRBD1|NA|TRBV6-4|TRBJ2-5
CASSQTGVEETQYF
TGTGCCAGCAGTCAGACAGGGGTTGAAGAGACCCAGTACTTC
>NA|NA|TRBV18|TRBJ2-5
CASSPGAQETQYF
TGTGCCAGCTCACCGGGGGCCCAAGAGACCCAGTACTTC
>NA|NA|TRBV20-1|TRBJ2-1
CSFPYRSEQFF
TGCAGTTTCCCTTATCGCAGTGAGCAGTTCTTC
>NA|few|TRBV30|TRBJ1-5
CAWSGLANQPQHF
TGTGCCTGGAGTGGGTTAGCGAATCAGCCCCAGCATTTT
>NA|NA|TRBV6-5|TRBJ1-1
CASSQGGRGEAFF
TGTGCCAGCAGCCAAGGGGGTAGGGGTGAAGCTTTCTTT
>NA|NA|TRBV21-1|TRBJ1-4
CASSKPGATNEKLFF
TGTGCCAGCAGCAAACCCGGGGCAACTAATGAAAAACTGTTTTTT
>NA|NA|TRBV6-5|TRBJ1-3
CATEEGSGNTIYF
TGTGCCACCGAAGAGGGAAGCGGAAACACCATATATTTT
>NA|many|TRBV5-5|TRBJ2-3
CASSPQEGWLSTDTQYF
TGTGCCAGCAGCCCACAGGAGGGGTGGCTAAGCACAGATACGCAGTATTTT
>TRBD1|few|TRBV6-1|TRBJ1-6
CASSEIPGQVNSPLHF
TGTGCCAGCAGTGAAATCCCGGGACAGGTCAATTCACCCCTCCACTTT
>NA|few|TRBV30|TRBJ2-1
CAWSVDGGPYNEQFF
TGTGCCTGGAGTGTAGACGGGGGGCCTTACAATGAGCAGTTCTTC